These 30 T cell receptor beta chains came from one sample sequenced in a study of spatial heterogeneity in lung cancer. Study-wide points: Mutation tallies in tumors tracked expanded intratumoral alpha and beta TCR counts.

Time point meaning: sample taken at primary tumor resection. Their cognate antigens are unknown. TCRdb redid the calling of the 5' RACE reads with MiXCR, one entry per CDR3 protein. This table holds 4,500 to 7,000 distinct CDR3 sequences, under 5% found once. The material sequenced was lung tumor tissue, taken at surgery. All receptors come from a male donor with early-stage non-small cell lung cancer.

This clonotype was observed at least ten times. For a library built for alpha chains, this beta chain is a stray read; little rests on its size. Written as DNA, the CDR3 is TGTGCCAGCAGTCTCCTGACCGTGAACACTGAAGCTTTCTTT. As protein: CASSLLTVNTEAFF. This sequence joins TRBV28 and TRBJ1-1; D ambiguous. The CDR3 totals 14 residues. Trimming took off 5 bases at V and 0 bases at J, with 10 bases between the two ends. Germline CDR1 is MDHEN and CDR2 is SYDVKM.

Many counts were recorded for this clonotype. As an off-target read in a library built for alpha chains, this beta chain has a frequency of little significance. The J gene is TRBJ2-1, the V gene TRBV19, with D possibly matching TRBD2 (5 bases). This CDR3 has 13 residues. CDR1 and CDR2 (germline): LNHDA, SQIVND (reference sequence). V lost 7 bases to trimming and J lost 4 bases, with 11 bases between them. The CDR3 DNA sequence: TGTGCCAGTAATAAGGACTTATACAATGAGCAGTTCTTC. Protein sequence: CASNKDLYNEQFF.

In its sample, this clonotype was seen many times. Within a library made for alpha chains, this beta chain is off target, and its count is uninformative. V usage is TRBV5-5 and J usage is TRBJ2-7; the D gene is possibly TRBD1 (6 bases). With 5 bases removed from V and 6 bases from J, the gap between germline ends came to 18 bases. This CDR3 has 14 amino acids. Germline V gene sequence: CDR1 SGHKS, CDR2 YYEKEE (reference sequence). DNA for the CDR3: TGTGCCAGCAGTCTGGATGGGGCCAGGGGCGAGCAGTACTTC. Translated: CASSLDGARGEQYF.

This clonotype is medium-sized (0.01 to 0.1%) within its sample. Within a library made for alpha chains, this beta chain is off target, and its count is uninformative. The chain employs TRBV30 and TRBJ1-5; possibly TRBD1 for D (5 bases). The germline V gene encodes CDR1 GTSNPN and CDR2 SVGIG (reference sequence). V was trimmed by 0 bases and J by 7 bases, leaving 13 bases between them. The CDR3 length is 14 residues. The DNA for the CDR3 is TGTGCCTGGAGTGTACCAGGGACCTGGCAGCCCCAGCATTTT. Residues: CAWSVPGTWQPQHF.

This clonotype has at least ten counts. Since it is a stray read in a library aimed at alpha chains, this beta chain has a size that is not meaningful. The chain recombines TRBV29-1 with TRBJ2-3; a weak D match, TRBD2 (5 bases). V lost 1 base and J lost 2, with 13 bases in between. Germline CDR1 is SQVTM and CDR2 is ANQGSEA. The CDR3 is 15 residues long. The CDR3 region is CSVEGGRRPTDTQYF. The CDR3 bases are TGCAGCGTTGAAGGAGGTCGGAGGCCCACAGATACGCAGTATTTT.

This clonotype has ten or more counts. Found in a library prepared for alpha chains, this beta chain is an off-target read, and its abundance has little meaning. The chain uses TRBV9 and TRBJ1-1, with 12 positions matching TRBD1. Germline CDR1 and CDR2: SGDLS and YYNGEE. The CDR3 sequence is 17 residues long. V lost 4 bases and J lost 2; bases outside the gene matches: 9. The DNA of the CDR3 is TGTGCCAGCAGCATCCGCGGGACAGGGGGCGGAAACACTGAAGCTTTCTTT. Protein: CASSIRGTGGGNTEAFF.

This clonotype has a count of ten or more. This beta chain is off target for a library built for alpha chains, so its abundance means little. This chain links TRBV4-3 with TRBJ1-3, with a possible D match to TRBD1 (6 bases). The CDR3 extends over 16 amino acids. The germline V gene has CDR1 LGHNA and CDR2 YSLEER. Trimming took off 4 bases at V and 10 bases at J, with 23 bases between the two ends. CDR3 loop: CASSPQLLSTGKTIYF. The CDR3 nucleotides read TGCGCCAGCAGCCCTCAACTCTTATCTACAGGGAAGACCATATATTTT.

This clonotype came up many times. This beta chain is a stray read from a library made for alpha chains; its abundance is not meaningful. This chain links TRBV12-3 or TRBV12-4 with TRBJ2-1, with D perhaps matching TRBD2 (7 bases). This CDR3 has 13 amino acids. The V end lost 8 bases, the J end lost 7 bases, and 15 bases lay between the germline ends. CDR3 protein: CASSRGGMNEQFF. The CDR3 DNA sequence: TGTGCCAGCTCGAGGGGGGGGATGAATGAGCAGTTCTTC.

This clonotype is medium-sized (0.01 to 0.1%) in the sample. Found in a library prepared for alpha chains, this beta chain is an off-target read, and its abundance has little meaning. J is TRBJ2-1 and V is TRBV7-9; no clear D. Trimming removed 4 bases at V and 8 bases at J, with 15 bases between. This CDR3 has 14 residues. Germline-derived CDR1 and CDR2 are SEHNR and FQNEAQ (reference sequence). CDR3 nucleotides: TGTGCCAGCAGCTCGTGGAGAAGCGTCGATGAGCAGTTCTTC. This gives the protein CASSSWRSVDEQFF.

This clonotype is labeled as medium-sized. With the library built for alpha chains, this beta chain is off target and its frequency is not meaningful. The CDR3 bases are TGTGCCAGCAGGTCTTCCGGGACAAATCATGGCTACACCTTC. Translation: CASRSSGTNHGYTF. The V and J genes are TRBV6-1 and TRBJ1-2, with D perhaps TRBD1 (6 bases). CDR1 and CDR2 (germline): MNHNS, SASEGT. This CDR3 spans 14 amino acids. Trimming took 6 bases from V and 6 from J, leaving 17 bases between them.

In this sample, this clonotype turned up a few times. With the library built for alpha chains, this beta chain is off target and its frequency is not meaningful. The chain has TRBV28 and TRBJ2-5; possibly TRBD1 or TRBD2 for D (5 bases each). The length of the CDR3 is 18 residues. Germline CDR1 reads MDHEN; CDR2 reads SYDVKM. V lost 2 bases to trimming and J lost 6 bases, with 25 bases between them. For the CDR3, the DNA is TGTGCCAGCAGTTTAGCTGGGCAGGTCGGGACCCAGGGACAGACCCAGTACTTC. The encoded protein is CASSLAGQVGTQGQTQYF.

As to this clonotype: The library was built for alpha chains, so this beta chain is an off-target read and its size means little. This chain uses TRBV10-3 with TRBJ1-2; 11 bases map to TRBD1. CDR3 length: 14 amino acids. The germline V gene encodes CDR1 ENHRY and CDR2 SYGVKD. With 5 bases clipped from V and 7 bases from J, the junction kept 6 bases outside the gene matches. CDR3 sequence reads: CAISPGQGASGYTF. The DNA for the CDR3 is TGTGCCATCAGTCCCGGACAGGGGGCTTCTGGCTACACCTTC.

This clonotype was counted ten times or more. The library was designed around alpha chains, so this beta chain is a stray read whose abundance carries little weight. The CDR3 DNA sequence: TGTGCCAGCACAATGGGGCATAACACCGGGGAGCTGTTTTTT. Its protein is CASTMGHNTGELFF. J is TRBJ2-2 and V is TRBV6-5, with D possibly TRBD1 on 5 matching bases. CDR3 length: 14 amino acids. Trimming pared 7 bases from V and 2 bases from J, leaving 11 bases between. CDR1 is MNHEY and CDR2 is SVGAGI in the germline V gene.

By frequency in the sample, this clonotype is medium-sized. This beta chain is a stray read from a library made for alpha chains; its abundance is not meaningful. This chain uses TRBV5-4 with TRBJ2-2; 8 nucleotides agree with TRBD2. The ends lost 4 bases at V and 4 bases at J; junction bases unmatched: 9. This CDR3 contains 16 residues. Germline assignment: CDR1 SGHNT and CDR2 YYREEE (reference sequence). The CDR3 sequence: CASSPGGEQGTGELFF. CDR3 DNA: TGTGCCAGCAGCCCGGGAGGGGAACAAGGCACCGGGGAGCTGTTTTTT.

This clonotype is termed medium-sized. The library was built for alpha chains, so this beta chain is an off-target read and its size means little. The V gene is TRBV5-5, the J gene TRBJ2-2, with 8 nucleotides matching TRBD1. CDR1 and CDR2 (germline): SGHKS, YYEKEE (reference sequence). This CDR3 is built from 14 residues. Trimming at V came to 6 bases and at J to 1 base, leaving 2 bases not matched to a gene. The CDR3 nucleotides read TGTGCCAGCAAAACAGGGGGGAACACCGGGGAGCTGTTTTTT. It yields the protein CASKTGGNTGELFF.

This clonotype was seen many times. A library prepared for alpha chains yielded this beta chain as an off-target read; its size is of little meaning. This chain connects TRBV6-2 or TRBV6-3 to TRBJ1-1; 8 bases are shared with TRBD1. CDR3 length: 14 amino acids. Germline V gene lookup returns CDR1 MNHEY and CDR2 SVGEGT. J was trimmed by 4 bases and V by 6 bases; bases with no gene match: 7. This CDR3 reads CASRPGQGFTEAFF. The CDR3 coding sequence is TGTGCCAGCAGACCCGGACAGGGATTCACTGAAGCTTTCTTT.

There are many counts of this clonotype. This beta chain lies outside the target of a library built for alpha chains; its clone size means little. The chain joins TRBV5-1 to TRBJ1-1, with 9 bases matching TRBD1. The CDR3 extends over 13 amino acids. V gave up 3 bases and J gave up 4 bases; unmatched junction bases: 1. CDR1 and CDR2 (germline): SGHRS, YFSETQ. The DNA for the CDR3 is TGCGCCAGCAGCTCGGACAGGGGCACTGAAGCTTTCTTT. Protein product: CASSSDRGTEAFF.

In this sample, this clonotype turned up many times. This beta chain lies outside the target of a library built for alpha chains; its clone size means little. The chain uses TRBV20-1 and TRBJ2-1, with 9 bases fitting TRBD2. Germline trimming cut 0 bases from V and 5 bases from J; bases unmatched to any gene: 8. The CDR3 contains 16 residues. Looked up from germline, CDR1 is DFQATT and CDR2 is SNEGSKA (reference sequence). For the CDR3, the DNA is TGCAGTGCTAGAGATGCGGGAGGGCCTAAGAACAATGAGCAGTTCTTC. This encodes CSARDAGGPKNNEQFF.

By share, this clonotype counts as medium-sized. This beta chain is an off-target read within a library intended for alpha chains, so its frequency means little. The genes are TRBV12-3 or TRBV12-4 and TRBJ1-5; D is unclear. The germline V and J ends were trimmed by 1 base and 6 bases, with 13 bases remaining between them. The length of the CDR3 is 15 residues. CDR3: CASSLEAGNGQPQHF. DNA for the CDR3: TGTGCCAGCAGTTTAGAGGCGGGAAACGGTCAGCCCCAGCATTTT.

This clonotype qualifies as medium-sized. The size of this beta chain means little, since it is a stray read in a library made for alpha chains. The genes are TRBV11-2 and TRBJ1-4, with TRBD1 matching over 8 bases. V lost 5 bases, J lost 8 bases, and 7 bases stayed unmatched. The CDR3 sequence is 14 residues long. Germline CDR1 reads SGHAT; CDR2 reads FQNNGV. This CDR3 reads CASSHGQGSEKLFF. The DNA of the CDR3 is TGTGCCAGCAGCCATGGACAGGGCTCCGAAAAACTGTTTTTT.

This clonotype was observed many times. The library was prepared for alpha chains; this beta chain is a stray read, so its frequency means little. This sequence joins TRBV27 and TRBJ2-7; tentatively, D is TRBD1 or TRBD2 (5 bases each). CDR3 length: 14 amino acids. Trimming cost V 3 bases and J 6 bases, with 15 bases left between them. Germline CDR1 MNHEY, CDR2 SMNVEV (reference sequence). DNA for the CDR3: TGTGCCAGCAGTTTCCAGGGCCCGAGGGGCGAGCAGTACTTC. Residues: CASSFQGPRGEQYF.

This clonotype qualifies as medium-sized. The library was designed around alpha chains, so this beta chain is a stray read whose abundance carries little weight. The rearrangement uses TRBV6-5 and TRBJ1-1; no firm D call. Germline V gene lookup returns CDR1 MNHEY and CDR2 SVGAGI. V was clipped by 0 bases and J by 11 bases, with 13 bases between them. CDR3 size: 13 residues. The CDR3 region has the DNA TGTGCCAGCAGTTACTCGCCATCGACGGCCGCTTTCTTT. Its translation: CASSYSPSTAAFF.

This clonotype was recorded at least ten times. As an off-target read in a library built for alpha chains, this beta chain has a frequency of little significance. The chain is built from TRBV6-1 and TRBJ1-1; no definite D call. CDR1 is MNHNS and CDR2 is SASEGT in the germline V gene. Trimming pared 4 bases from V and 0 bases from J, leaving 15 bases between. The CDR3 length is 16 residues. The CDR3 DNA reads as TGTGCCAGCAGTGTCGGTTCGGGGATTATGAACACTGAAGCTTTCTTT. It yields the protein CASSVGSGIMNTEAFF.

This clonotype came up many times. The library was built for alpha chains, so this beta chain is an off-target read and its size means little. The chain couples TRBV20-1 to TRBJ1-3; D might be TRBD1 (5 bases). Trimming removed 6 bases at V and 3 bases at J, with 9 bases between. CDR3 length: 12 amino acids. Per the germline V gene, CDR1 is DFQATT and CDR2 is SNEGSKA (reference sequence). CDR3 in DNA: TGCAGTGCCCGACAGAATGGAAACACCATATATTTT. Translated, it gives CSARQNGNTIYF.

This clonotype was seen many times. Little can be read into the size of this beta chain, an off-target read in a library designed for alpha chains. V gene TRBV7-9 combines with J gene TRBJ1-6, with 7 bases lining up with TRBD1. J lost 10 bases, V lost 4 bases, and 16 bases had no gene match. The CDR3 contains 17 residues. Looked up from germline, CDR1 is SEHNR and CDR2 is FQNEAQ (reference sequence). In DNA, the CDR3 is TGTGCCAGCAGCTCCGAACAGGGGAACTGGAAAGGGTCACCCCTCCACTTT. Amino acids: CASSSEQGNWKGSPLHF. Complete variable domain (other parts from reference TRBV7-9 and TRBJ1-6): DTGVSQNPRHKITKRGQNVTFRCDPISEHNRLYWYRQTLGQGPEFLTYFQNEAQLEKSRLLSDRFSAERPKGSFSTLEIQRTEQGDSAMYLCASSSEQGNWKGSPLHFGNGTRLTVT.

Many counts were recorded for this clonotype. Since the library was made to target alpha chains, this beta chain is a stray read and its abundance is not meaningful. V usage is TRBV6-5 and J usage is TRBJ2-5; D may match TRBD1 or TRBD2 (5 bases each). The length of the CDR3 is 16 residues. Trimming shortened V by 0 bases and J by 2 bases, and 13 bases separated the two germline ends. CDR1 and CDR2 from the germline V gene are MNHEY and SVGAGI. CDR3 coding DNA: TGTGCCAGCAGTTACTCGGGACGAGGGGCGCAAGAGACCCAGTACTTC. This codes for CASSYSGRGAQETQYF.

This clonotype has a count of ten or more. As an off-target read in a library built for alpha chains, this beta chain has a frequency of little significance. CDR3 loop: CASSEGVIGYTF. In nucleotides, the CDR3 is TGTGCCAGCAGTGAGGGGGTTATTGGCTACACCTTC. V and J are TRBV25-1 and TRBJ1-2, with D perhaps TRBD1 (5 bases). The germline gives CDR1 MGHDK, CDR2 SYGVNS. This CDR3 is built from 12 residues. V lost 3 bases to trimming and J lost 7 bases, with 9 bases between them.

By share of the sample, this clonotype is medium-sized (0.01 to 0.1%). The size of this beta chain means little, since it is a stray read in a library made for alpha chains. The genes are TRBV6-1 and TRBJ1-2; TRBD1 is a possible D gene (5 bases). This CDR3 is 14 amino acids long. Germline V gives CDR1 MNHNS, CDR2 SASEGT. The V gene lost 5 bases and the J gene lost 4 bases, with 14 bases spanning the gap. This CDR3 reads CASSTSGSFYGYTF. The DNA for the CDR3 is TGTGCCAGCAGTACCTCAGGGAGCTTCTATGGCTACACCTTC.

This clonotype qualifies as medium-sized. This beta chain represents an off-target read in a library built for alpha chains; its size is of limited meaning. The CDR3 loop reads CASSGSNTDTQYF. The CDR3 DNA is TGTGCCAGCAGCGGGAGCAACACAGATACGCAGTATTTT. The rearrangement links TRBV3-1 to TRBJ2-3; weak D call: TRBD2 (5 bases). The CDR3 spans 13 residues. V was pared by 5 bases and J by 2 bases, with 8 bases between. CDR1 and CDR2 from the germline V gene are LGHDT and YNNKEL (reference sequence).

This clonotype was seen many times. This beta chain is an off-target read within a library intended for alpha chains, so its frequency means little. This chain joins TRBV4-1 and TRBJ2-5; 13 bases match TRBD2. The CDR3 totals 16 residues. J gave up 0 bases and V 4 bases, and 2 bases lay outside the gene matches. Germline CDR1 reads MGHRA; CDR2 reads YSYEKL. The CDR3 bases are TGCGCCAGCAGCCGCACTAGCGGGGGGGACCAAGAGACCCAGTACTTC. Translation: CASSRTSGGDQETQYF.